The present T cell receptor beta chain was sequenced within a study of beta chain features in type 1 diabetes. General study findings and limits: Significant though moderate, a shortening of TCRB CDR3s appeared in all four CD4+ subsets of Type 1 diabetes patients. Small HLA sub-analyses could not settle whether HLA shapes TCRB rearrangement. Patients' naive, central memory and regulatory TCRB repertoires appeared more alike than those of healthy donors.

In this sample, this clone turned up a few times. The target antigen is unknown. Germline lookup yields CDR1 GTSNPN and CDR2 SVGIG (reference sequence). V lost 0 bases to trimming and J lost 1 base, with 9 bases between them. The CDR3 runs 14 residues. The whole isolated RNA underwent reverse transcription, so sequencing captured expressed TCRB transcripts. Naive, central memory and regulatory T cell samples averaged roughly 3.6 million immunoSEQ reads each. The data were produced by immunoSEQ multiplex PCR, yet TCRdb's version contains in-frame clones alone and is incomplete. The profile shows nearly 700,000 clones, about an eighth of them singletons.

The TCR sequence derives from a young man with type 1 diabetes. This chain uses TRBV30 with TRBJ1-1; D not resolved. Sequenced material: naive CD4+ T cells from blood. The CDR3 bases are TGTGCCTGGAGTGTACACGGGCCGAACACTGAAGCTTTCTTT. It is translated as CAWSVHGPNTEAFF.